The 15 T cell receptor beta chains below were found in one sample sequenced in a study of early T cells in non-severe SARS-CoV-2 infection. A single record per CDR3 protein comes from TCRdb applying MiXCR to the 5' RACE reads. The sample has around 30,000 distinct CDR3 sequences, less than 8% seen once. The source material was whole blood. These receptors all come from an adult who was a healthcare worker with PCR-confirmed SARS-CoV-2 infection or an uninfected control (not recorded which).

This clonotype was seen repeatedly, ten times or more. This chain links TRBV29-1 with TRBJ2-7, with 14 nucleotides matching TRBD2. This CDR3 spans 15 amino acids. V dropped 7 bases and J dropped 0; count of bases not matched to a gene: 5. CDR1 is SQVTM and CDR2 is ANQGSEA in the germline V gene. The CDR3 is CSALGLAGVSYEQYF. The CDR3 region has the DNA TGCAGCGCCCTGGGACTAGCGGGGGTCTCCTACGAGCAGTACTTC.

This clonotype was observed at least ten times. This chain links TRBV2 with TRBJ1-5; possibly TRBD1 for D (6 bases). V lost 5 bases and J lost 7, with 15 bases in between. The CDR3 has 14 amino acids. The germline V gene has CDR1 SNHLY and CDR2 FYNNEI. The CDR3 loop is CASSNQGKLQPQHF. DNA of the CDR3: TGTGCCAGCAGTAACCAGGGGAAACTGCAGCCCCAGCATTTT.

This clonotype was observed many times. This sequence joins TRBV12-3 or TRBV12-4 and TRBJ1-6; 8 positions agree with TRBD1. The CDR3 totals 16 residues. V lost 6 bases and J lost 8; bases outside the gene matches: 12. The CDR3 region is CASSPGDRIYYSPLHF. In DNA form, the CDR3 reads TGTGCCAGCAGCCCGGGGGACAGGATTTATTATTCACCCCTCCACTTT.

This clonotype was counted between two and nine times. The chain uses TRBV10-3 and TRBJ2-3; 7 positions agree with TRBD2. Looked up from germline, CDR1 is ENHRY and CDR2 is SYGVKD. Trimming cost V 0 bases and J 2 bases; bases outside gene matches: 2. This CDR3 spans 15 amino acids. The CDR3 DNA is TGTGCCATCAGTGAGTCCGGACTAGACACAGATACGCAGTATTTT. Translation: CAISESGLDTDTQYF.

This chain joins TRBV5-1 and TRBJ2-3; TRBD2 matches at 8 bases. This CDR3 comprises 16 residues. Germline V lookup: CDR1 SGHRS, CDR2 YFSETQ. Losses at the gene ends were 4 bases for V and 0 bases for J; bases not matched to a gene: 7. CDR3 amino acids: CASSQLAGSSTDTQYF. In DNA, the CDR3 is TGCGCCAGCAGCCAATTAGCGGGGAGTAGCACAGATACGCAGTATTTT.

This clonotype has just a few counts. The V and J genes are TRBV29-1 and TRBJ2-5; 7 nucleotides line up with TRBD1. Looked up from germline, CDR1 is SQVTM and CDR2 is ANQGSEA. The junction had 4 bases not matched to a gene; V was cut back by 5 bases and J by 1 base. The CDR3 covers 13 residues. The CDR3 spells CSVTGQLQETQYF. The CDR3 region has the DNA TGCAGCGTTACGGGACAGCTCCAAGAGACCCAGTACTTC. Full variable domain (remainder filled in from reference TRBV29-1 and TRBJ2-5): SAVISQKPSRDICQRGTSLTIQCQVDSQVTMMFWYRQQPGQSLTLIATANQGSEATYESGFVIDKFPISRPNLTFSTLTVSNMSPEDSSIYLCSVTGQLQETQYFGPGTRLLVL.

This clonotype has just a few counts. This sequence joins TRBV12-3 or TRBV12-4 and TRBJ1-1; TRBD1 might be the D (5 bases). V lost 6 bases, J lost 1 base, and 12 bases lay in between. This CDR3 comprises 14 residues. The CDR3 is CASREQGGNTEAFF. The CDR3, as DNA: TGTGCCAGCAGAGAGCAGGGTGGGAACACTGAAGCTTTCTTT.

This clonotype was observed at least ten times. V gene TRBV5-4 combines with J gene TRBJ2-3, with D perhaps TRBD1 or TRBD2 (5 bases each). Germline loops: CDR1 SGHNT, CDR2 YYREEE (reference sequence). The CDR3 spans 14 residues. V was clipped by 0 bases and J by 6 bases, with 11 bases between them. The chain's CDR3 is CASSLEPGADTQYF. The CDR3 DNA is TGTGCCAGCAGCTTGGAACCCGGGGCGGATACGCAGTATTTT.

This clonotype was seen a handful of times. The chain couples TRBV7-6 to TRBJ1-5, with no clear D. The V end was cut by 5 bases, the J end by 1 base, with 9 bases between. This CDR3 region has 14 residues. Germline CDR1 is SGHVS and CDR2 is FNYEAQ. As DNA, the CDR3 is TGTGCCAGCAGCAATTTGGGCAGCAATCAGCCCCAGCATTTT. Translated: CASSNLGSNQPQHF.

CDR3 in DNA: TGCAGCGTCGGATCGGACTATGGCTACACCTTC. This codes for CSVGSDYGYTF. The rearrangement links TRBV29-1 to TRBJ1-2; D is undetermined. CDR3 size: 11 residues. Trimming took 6 bases from V and 3 from J, leaving 8 bases between them. Looked up from germline, CDR1 is SQVTM and CDR2 is ANQGSEA. The full variable domain, its missing parts supplied by reference TRBV29-1 and TRBJ1-2, is SAVISQKPSRDICQRGTSLTIQCQVDSQVTMMFWYRQQPGQSLTLIATANQGSEATYESGFVIDKFPISRPNLTFSTLTVSNMSPEDSSIYLCSVGSDYGYTFGSGTRLTVV.

This clonotype was seen ten or more times. This CDR3 is CASSLRTQETQYF. The DNA of the CDR3 is TGTGCCAGCAGCCTTCGCACACAAGAGACCCAGTACTTC. The chain combines TRBV7-2 with TRBJ2-5; D gene ambiguous. Trimming pared 5 bases from V and 2 bases from J, leaving 9 bases between. Per the germline V gene, CDR1 is SGHTA and CDR2 is FQGNSA. This CDR3 contains 13 residues.

This clonotype occurred many times. This chain uses TRBV25-1 with TRBJ1-1; the D is unclear. From germline, CDR1 is MGHDK and CDR2 SYGVNS. V was clipped by 1 base and J by 5 bases, with 8 bases between them. The CDR3 loop spans 13 amino acids. The CDR3 DNA reads as TGTGCCAGCAGTGAATGGACGCGGACTGAAGCTTTCTTT. This encodes CASSEWTRTEAFF.

This clonotype appeared many times. J is TRBJ2-7 and V is TRBV11-2; D gene ambiguous. CDR1 and CDR2 (germline): SGHAT, FQNNGV. V lost 1 base and J lost 2, with 12 bases in between. This CDR3 is built from 15 residues. The CDR3, as DNA: TGTGCCAGCAGCTTAGTCTTGGTACGGGCCTACGAGCAGTACTTC. Translated, it gives CASSLVLVRAYEQYF.

This clonotype has just a few counts. CDR3 in DNA: TGTGCCTGGAGTGTCGCTCCACATCAGCCCCAGCATTTT. Residues: CAWSVAPHQPQHF. The rearrangement joins TRBV30 to TRBJ1-5; D is uncertain. Looked up from germline, CDR1 is GTSNPN and CDR2 is SVGIG (reference sequence). The CDR3 is 13 amino acids. Trimming pared 0 bases from V and 5 bases from J, leaving 8 bases between.

This clonotype has ten or more counts. The chain couples TRBV4-1 to TRBJ2-7, with D tentatively TRBD2 (5 bases). The CDR3 spans 14 residues. V gave up 4 bases and J gave up 5 bases, with 15 bases separating them. Germline values: CDR1 MGHRA, CDR2 YSYEKL. The CDR3 DNA reads TGCGCCAGCAGCCTAACGGGGTCCGGGAACGAGCAGTACTTC. Encoded protein: CASSLTGSGNEQYF.